This T cell receptor beta chain was captured in a study of blood T cells in healthy people across ages (dated by TCRdb to the mid-2010s). Background for the entire study: In model experiments, template switching captured roughly one uniquely barcoded TCR beta cDNA molecule for every two T cells. The donors were split into four age groups: young (average about 16 years), middle-aged (around 37), aged (roughly 65) and long-lived (about 82). To track age-related changes in TCR beta repertoire diversity, the study relied on deep sequencing normalized with unique cDNA molecular identifiers. To avoid experimental bias, donors of different ages were distributed randomly across sequencing lanes. The study analyzed two additional independent replicas of 1 million unique cDNA reads from the same blood draw for two donors, one aged 18 to 29 and one aged 80 or older.

Library preparation was by 5' RACE. A second PCR of roughly 6 to 11 cycles was run with a J-beta primer mix and a sample-barcoded 5' primer. A unique molecular identifier was introduced onto each TCR beta cDNA molecule by a template-switch 5' adaptor carrying 12 random nucleotides. Each sample yielded at least 2.5 million CDR3-containing paired-end reads. First-strand cDNA was synthesized from all RNA with the Mint cDNA synthesis kit, primed by a TRBC-specific oligonucleotide. After uracil-DNA glycosylase treatment, a first 18-cycle PCR used universal primers M1SS and BC2_uni_R on all cDNA. On the study's bioinformatics: For normalization, 1 million high-quality reads, each with a distinct molecular identifier, were randomly selected from each sample. Instead of being binned into consensus sequences, reads with shared molecular identifiers were discarded. MiTCR, run with a Q25 quality threshold and the strictest error-elimination algorithm, handled CDR3 identification, clonotype clustering and error correction. A nonparametric unseen species model with Euler transformation was used to estimate lower-bound total TCR beta diversity. TCRdb reanalyzed the raw reads on its own, using fastp at Q25 for trimming and MiXCR for clone calling, and kept in-frame beta chains. All rows with the same CDR3 protein become a single entry with the most common DNA and genes. None of the V and J calls come from the authors' own analysis; TCRdb made them. The sample yields fewer than 2,000,000 distinct CDR3 sequences; 30% to 40% were counted once. The ten largest clones take up 23% of the sample.

This clonotype was observed a handful of times. Its target antigen remains unknown. No base quality values were provided; no much bigger clone lies one nucleotide off. CDR1 and CDR2 are read off the germline V gene as ENHRY and SYGVKD. The CDR3 numbers 15 residues from cysteine through phenylalanine. Only the CDR3 portion is preserved as DNA: 45 bases, with reading frame beginning at the first base. Here V drops 11 bases and J drops 0 bases, and the junction holds 7 bases not matched to any gene. The approximately 40 donors, aged about 6 to 95 years, were systemically healthy Caucasian individuals from Russia. About 9.6 milliliters of peripheral blood were collected from each donor into EDTA-treated Vacutainer tubes. Ficoll-Paque density-gradient centrifugation was used to isolate PBMCs, with at least 7 million obtained per sample. Total RNA was extracted from PBMCs with Trizol reagent, with at least 6 micrograms obtained per sample. For every donor, an aliquot of PBMCs went through flow cytometry to measure the percentages of naive CD45RAhigh/CD27high T cells.

General findings and caveats noted by the study authors: Because donor CMV infection status was unknown, age-related changes in expanded clonotypes were potentially confounded. The percentage of naive T cells measured by flow cytometry correlated strongly with observed TCR beta diversity. Estimates of total diversity based on one million sequenced T cells were regarded as lower bounds and as underestimates. As age increased, observed TCR beta diversity per million T cells dropped in a roughly linear way, and a significant reduction was already evident by age approximately 40. Compared with the aged group, the long-lived group had more naive CD4+ T cells, fewer expanded clones and increased TCR diversity, suggesting age selection. Bulk unsorted PBMC profiling prevented conclusive comparison of naive and antigen-experienced compartments.

The sequenced sample was blood. The receptor was isolated from a human donor in good health. Recombination linked TRBV10-3 to TRBJ2-1, with TRBD2 matching 10 junction bases. At the DNA level, the sequence is TGTGCCGCTACTAGCGGGGTTAACTCCTACAATGAGCAGTTCTTC. Its protein is CAATSGVNSYNEQFF.